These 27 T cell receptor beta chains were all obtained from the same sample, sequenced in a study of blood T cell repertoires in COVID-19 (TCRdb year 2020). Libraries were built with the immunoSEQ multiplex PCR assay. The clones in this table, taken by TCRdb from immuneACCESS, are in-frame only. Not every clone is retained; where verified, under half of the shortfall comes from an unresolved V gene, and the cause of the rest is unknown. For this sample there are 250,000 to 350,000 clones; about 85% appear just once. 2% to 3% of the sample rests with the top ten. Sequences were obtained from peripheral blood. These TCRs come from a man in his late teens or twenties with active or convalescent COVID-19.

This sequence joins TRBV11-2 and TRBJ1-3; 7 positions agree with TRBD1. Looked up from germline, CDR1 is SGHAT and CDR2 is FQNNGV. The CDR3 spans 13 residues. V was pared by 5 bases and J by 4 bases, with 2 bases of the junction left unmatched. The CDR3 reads CASSLGQGNTIYF. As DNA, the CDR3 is TGTGCCAGCAGCCTGGGACAGGGAAACACCATATATTTT.

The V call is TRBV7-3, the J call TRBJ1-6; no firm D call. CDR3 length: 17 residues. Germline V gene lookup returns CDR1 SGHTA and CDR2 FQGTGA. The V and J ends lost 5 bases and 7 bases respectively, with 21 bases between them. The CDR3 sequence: CASSARDEGNDNSPLHF. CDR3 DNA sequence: TGTGCCAGCAGCGCTCGGGATGAGGGCAACGACAATTCACCCCTCCACTTT.

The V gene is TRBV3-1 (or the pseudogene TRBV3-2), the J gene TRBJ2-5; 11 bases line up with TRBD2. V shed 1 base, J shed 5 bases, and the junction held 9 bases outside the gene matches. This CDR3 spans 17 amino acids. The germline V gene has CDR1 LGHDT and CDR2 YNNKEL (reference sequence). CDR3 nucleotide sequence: TGTGCCAGCAGCCAAGCCCGACTAGCGGGGATATGGGAGACCCAGTACTTC. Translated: CASSQARLAGIWETQYF.

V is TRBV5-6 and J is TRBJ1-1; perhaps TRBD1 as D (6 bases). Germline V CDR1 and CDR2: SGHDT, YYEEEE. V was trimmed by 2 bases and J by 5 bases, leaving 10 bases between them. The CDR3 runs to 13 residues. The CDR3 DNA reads TGTGCCAGCAGCTTTGGCACAGGGACTGAAGCTTTCTTT. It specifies CASSFGTGTEAFF.

Written as DNA, the CDR3 is TGTGCTAGTGGTTTGCCACGGGGGGCTGAAGCTTTCTTT. It codes for CASGLPRGAEAFF. The chain employs TRBV12-5 and TRBJ1-1; possible D gene TRBD1, 5 bases. CDR3 size: 13 residues. Germline CDR1 is LGHNT and CDR2 is FRNRAP. The V end lost 2 bases, the J end lost 6 bases, and 10 bases lay between the germline ends.

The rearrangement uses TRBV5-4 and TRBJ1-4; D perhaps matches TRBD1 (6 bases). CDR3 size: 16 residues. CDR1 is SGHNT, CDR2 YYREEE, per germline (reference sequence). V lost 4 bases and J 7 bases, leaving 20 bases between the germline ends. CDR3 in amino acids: CASSEPTGRGVEKLFF. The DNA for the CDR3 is TGTGCCAGCAGCGAACCCACAGGGAGGGGTGTTGAAAAACTGTTTTTT.

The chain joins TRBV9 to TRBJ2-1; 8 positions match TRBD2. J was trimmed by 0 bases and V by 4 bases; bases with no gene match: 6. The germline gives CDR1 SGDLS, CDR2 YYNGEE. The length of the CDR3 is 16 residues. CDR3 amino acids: CASSPFGTSSYNEQFF. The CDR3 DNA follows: TGTGCCAGCAGCCCATTTGGGACTAGCTCCTACAATGAGCAGTTCTTC.

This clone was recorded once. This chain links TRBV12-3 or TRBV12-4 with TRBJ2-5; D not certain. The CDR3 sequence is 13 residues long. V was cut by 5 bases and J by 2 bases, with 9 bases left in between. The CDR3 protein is CASSGSEQETQYF. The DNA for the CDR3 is TGTGCCAGCAGTGGGTCGGAGCAAGAGACCCAGTACTTC.

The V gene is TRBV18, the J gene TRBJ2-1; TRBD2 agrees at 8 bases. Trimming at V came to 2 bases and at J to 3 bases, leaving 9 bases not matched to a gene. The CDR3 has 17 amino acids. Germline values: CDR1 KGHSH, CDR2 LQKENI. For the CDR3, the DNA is TGTGCCAGCTCACCAGACCCGGGCGGGAGGTTCTACAATGAGCAGTTCTTC. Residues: CASSPDPGGRFYNEQFF.

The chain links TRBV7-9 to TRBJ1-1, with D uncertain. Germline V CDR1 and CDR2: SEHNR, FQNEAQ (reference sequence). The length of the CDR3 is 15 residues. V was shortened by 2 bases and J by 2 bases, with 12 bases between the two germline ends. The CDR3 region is CASSLMLGFNTEAFF. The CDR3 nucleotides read TGTGCCAGCAGCTTAATGCTCGGGTTCAACACTGAAGCTTTCTTT.

The CDR3 here is CATRPGTASSYEQYF. CDR3 sequence (DNA): TGTGCCACCAGACCTGGGACAGCGAGCTCCTACGAGCAGTACTTC. The chain combines TRBV15 with TRBJ2-7, with 7 bases that match TRBD1. Per germline, CDR1 LNHNV and CDR2 YYDKDF (reference sequence). The CDR3 totals 15 residues. J lost 0 bases, V lost 6 bases, and 8 bases had no gene match. Drawing the rest from reference TRBV15 and TRBJ2-7, the complete variable domain is DAMVIQNPRYQVTQFGKPVTLSCSQTLNHNVMYWYQQKSSQAPKLLFHYYDKDFNNEADTPDNFQSRRPNTSFCFLDIRSPGLGDTAMYLCATRPGTASSYEQYFGPGTRLTVT.

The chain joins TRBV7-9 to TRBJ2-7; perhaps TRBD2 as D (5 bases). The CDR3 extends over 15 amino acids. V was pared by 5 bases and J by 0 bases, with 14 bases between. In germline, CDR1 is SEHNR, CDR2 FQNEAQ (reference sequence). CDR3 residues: CASSLGRTSSYEQYF. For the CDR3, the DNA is TGTGCCAGCAGCCTAGGGCGCACTAGCTCCTACGAGCAGTACTTC.

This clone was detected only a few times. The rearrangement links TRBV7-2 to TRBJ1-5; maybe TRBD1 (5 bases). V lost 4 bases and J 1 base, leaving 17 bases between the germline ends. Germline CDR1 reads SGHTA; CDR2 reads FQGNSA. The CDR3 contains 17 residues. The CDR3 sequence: CASSSPGVVISNQPQHF. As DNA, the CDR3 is TGTGCCAGCAGCTCCCCGGGGGTAGTCATAAGCAATCAGCCCCAGCATTTT.

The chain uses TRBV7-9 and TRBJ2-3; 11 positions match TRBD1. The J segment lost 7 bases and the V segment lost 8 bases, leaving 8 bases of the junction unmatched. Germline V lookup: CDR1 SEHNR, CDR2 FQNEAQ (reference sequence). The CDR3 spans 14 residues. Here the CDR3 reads CASVGQGAANTQYF. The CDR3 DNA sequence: TGTGCCAGCGTTGGACAGGGGGCCGCAAATACGCAGTATTTT.

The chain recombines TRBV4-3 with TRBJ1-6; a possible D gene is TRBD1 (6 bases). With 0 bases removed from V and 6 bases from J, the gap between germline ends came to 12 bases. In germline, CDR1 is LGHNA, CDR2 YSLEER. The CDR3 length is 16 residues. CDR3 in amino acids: CASSQDLQGFNSPLHF. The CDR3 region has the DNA TGCGCCAGCAGCCAAGACCTACAGGGCTTTAATTCACCCCTCCACTTT.

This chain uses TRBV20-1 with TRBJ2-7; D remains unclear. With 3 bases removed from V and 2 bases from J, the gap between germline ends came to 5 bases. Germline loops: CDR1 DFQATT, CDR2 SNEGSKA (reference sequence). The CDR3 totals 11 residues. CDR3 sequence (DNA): TGCAGTGCTAGTGCTGCCTACGAGCAGTACTTC. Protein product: CSASAAYEQYF.

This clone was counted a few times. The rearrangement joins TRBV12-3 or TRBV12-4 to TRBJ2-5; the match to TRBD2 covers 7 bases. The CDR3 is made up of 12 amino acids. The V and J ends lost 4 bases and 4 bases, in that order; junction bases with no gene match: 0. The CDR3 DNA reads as TGTGCCAGCAGTTCGGGGGGAGAGACCCAGTACTTC. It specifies CASSSGGETQYF.

The CDR3: CASRVGGTSTDTQYF. The CDR3 nucleotides are TGCGCCAGCCGGGTTGGGGGGACTAGCACAGATACGCAGTATTTT. The rearrangement links TRBV10-2 to TRBJ2-3, with a possible D match to TRBD2 (6 bases). V was pared by 8 bases and J by 0 bases, with 15 bases between. CDR3 length: 15 residues. CDR1 and CDR2 from the germline V gene are WSHSY and SAAADI.

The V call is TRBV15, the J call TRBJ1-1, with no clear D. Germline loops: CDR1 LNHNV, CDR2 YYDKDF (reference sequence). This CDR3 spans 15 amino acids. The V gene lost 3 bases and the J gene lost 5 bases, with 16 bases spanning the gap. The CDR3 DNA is TGTGCCACCAGCAGGGGAACGGCAGGAGGGACTGAAGCTTTCTTT. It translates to CATSRGTAGGTEAFF.

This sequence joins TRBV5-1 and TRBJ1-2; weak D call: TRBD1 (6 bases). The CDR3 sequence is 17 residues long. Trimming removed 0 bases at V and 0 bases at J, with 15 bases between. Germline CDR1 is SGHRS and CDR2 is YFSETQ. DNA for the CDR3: TGCGCCAGCAGCTTGGCACAGGGTTTATCAGCTAACTATGGCTACACCTTC. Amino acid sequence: CASSLAQGLSANYGYTF. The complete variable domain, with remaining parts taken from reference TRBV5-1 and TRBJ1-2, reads KAGVTQTPRYLIKTRGQQVTLSCSPISGHRSVSWYQQTPGQGLQFLFEYFSETQRNKGNFPGRFSGRQFSNSRSEMNVSTLELGDSALYLCASSLAQGLSANYGYTFGSGTRLTVV.

CDR3 DNA sequence: TGTGCCAGCAGCTTAGACAGGGGACCCGCTCAGCCCCAGCATTTT. Its protein is CASSLDRGPAQPQHF. The J gene is TRBJ1-5, the V gene TRBV7-2, with TRBD1 identical over 7 bases. The V gene end was trimmed by 1 base and the J gene end by 6 bases; junction bases not matched to a gene: 6. Germline values: CDR1 SGHTA, CDR2 FQGNSA. The CDR3 covers 15 residues. Together with reference TRBV7-2 and TRBJ1-5, the CDR3 gives the full variable domain: GAGVSQSPSNKVTEKGKDVELRCDPISGHTALYWYRQSLGQGLEFLIYFQGNSAPDKSGLPSDRFSAERTGGSVSTLTIQRTQQEDSAVYLCASSLDRGPAQPQHFGDGTRLSIL.

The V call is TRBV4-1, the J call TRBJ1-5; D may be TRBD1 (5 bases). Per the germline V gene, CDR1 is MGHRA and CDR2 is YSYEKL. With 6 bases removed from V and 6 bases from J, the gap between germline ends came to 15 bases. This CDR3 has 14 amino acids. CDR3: CASRPRVGGQPQHF. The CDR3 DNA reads TGCGCCAGCAGGCCCAGGGTGGGCGGTCAGCCCCAGCATTTT.

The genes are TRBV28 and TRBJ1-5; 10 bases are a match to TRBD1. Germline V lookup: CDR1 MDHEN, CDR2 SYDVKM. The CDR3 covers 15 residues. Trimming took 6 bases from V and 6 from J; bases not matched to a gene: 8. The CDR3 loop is CASRSDRGRLQPQHF. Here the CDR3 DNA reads TGTGCCAGCAGATCCGACAGGGGGCGCCTTCAGCCCCAGCATTTT.

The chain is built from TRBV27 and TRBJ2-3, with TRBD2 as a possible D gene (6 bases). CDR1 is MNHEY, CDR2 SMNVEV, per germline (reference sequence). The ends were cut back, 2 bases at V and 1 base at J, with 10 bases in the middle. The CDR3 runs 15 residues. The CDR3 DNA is TGTGCCAGCAGTTTAGCACTAGCTGGCACAGATACGCAGTATTTT. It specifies CASSLALAGTDTQYF.

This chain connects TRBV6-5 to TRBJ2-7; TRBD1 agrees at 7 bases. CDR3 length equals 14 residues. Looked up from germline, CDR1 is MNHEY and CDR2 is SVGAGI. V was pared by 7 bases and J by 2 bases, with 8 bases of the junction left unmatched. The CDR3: CASNDRAATYEQYF. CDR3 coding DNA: TGTGCCAGCAACGACAGGGCCGCGACCTACGAGCAGTACTTC.

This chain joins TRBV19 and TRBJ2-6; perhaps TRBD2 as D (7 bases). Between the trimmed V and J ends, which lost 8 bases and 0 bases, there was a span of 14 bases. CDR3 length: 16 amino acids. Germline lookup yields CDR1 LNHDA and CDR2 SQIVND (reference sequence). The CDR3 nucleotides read TGTGCCAGTCGCGGAGGGGGGGGCTCTGGGGCCAACGTCCTGACTTTC. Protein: CASRGGGGSGANVLTF.

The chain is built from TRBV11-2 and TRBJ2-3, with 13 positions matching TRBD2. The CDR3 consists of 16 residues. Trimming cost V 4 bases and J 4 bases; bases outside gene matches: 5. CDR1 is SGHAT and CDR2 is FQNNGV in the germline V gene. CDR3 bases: TGTGCCAGCAGCTCAATACTAGCGGGGGGGCCAGATACGCAGTATTTT. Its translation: CASSSILAGGPDTQYF.